This TCR beta chain was recovered during a study of cytomegalovirus exposure and HLA in healthy donors. General observations from the study: According to the study, 160 or so TCR beta chains were cytomegalovirus-associated. In vitro assays verified that three CMV-associated chains recognized CMV antigens specifically.

CDR3 size: 14 residues. The ends lost 7 bases at V and 5 bases at J; junction bases unmatched: 5. CDR1 and CDR2 from the germline V gene are MNHEY and SVGAGI. Vbeta (60) and Jbeta (13) primers were used in the PCR. Profiling relied on immunoSEQ multiplex PCR, and the TCRdb table lists in-frame clones only, not all of them. This table holds 150,000 to 200,000 clones, more than 60% found once. The CMV serostatus of this donor was not recorded. With regard to this clone: Its antigen remains unidentified.

The receptor was derived from a human donor in good health. The sample comprised PBMCs. The chain employs TRBV6-5 and TRBJ1-5, with TRBD1 matching 10 bases. The CDR3 sequence is CASKSGTGDQPQHF. The CDR3 nucleotides are TGTGCCAGCAAATCCGGGACAGGGGATCAGCCCCAGCATTTT.